Listed below are T cell receptor beta chains from one sample, sequenced in a study of blood T cells in healthy people across ages. MiXCR, applied by TCRdb to the 5' RACE reads, yields one record per CDR3 protein. The table shows roughly 1,500,000 distinct CDR3 sequences, with about 35% occurring only once. The sequencing sample was made of blood. The receptors were gathered from a woman aged 30 to 39 in good health. Each CDR3 is given with its conserved first and last residue. Each record gives: V gene, J gene, D gene, clone size, CDR3 protein. D genes are given only for firm matches. The size entry is marked missing in some rows and otherwise reads once, few, many or a size class.

V gene: TRBV25-1
J gene: TRBJ2-7
D gene: TRBD2
clone size: .
CDR3 protein: CASSRNSGRADEQYF

V gene: TRBV30
J gene: TRBJ2-7
D gene: TRBD1
clone size: .
CDR3 protein: CACGQGQGNEQYF

V gene: TRBV6-5
J gene: TRBJ2-5
D gene: .
clone size: .
CDR3 protein: CASSRTHQREQYF

V gene: TRBV7-8
J gene: TRBJ2-5
D gene: TRBD2
clone size: few
CDR3 protein: CAGSGVLAGGSETQYF

V gene: TRBV11-2
J gene: TRBJ2-3
D gene: TRBD2
clone size: many
CDR3 protein: CASSRRGGTSHPDTQYF

V gene: TRBV5-1
J gene: TRBJ2-7
D gene: TRBD2
clone size: many
CDR3 protein: CASKTSGREDEQYF

V gene: TRBV7-3
J gene: TRBJ2-1
D gene: TRBD2
clone size: .
CDR3 protein: CASSLDSGDYNEQFF

V gene: TRBV18
J gene: TRBJ1-2
D gene: TRBD1
clone size: few
CDR3 protein: CASSERGTGGYTF

V gene: TRBV27
J gene: TRBJ1-2
D gene: .
clone size: .
CDR3 protein: CASRKNWVVNYGYTF

V gene: TRBV9
J gene: TRBJ2-4
D gene: .
clone size: .
CDR3 protein: CASSVGLGREQYF

V gene: TRBV20-1
J gene: TRBJ1-1
D gene: TRBD1
clone size: few
CDR3 protein: CSIKDRVETEAFF

V gene: TRBV4-2
J gene: TRBJ2-7
D gene: TRBD1
clone size: few
CDR3 protein: CASSQDLGQGAPDEQYF

V gene: TRBV20-1
J gene: TRBJ1-1
D gene: .
clone size: .
CDR3 protein: CSALKNSNTEAFF

V gene: TRBV6-1
J gene: TRBJ2-1
D gene: .
clone size: .
CDR3 protein: CAIRRDSYNEQFF

V gene: TRBV7-2
J gene: TRBJ2-7
D gene: TRBD2
clone size: .
CDR3 protein: CASSPGTSGPYGQYF

V gene: TRBV9
J gene: TRBJ2-1
D gene: TRBD2
clone size: few
CDR3 protein: CASSVADLELTAEISGPYNEQFF

V gene: TRBV2
J gene: TRBJ2-5
D gene: TRBD2
clone size: .
CDR3 protein: CASSKTSGGAVTQYF

V gene: TRBV10-3
J gene: TRBJ2-1
D gene: TRBD1
clone size: .
CDR3 protein: CAISSGTESYNEQFF

V gene: TRBV7-9
J gene: TRBJ2-5
D gene: .
clone size: many
CDR3 protein: CASSGGTPQETQYF

V gene: TRBV4-2
J gene: TRBJ2-2
D gene: TRBD2
clone size: .
CDR3 protein: CASSQDIWTSVSGELFF

V gene: TRBV20-1
J gene: TRBJ2-5
D gene: .
clone size: .
CDR3 protein: CSARDFGGGFQETQYF

V gene: TRBV5-1
J gene: TRBJ2-7
D gene: .
clone size: few
CDR3 protein: CASSFEPGLVIYEQYF

V gene: TRBV5-1
J gene: TRBJ2-1
D gene: .
clone size: .
CDR3 protein: CASSLDLGPYKEQFF

V gene: TRBV10-3
J gene: TRBJ2-7
D gene: .
clone size: many
CDR3 protein: CAISESGPYEQYF

V gene: TRBV7-6
J gene: TRBJ1-1
D gene: .
clone size: once
CDR3 protein: CASTLGGMNTEAFF